The clone carrying this T cell receptor (beta chain) showed up just a few times. Its antigen is unidentified. Germline loops: CDR1 SGHDT, CDR2 YYEEEE. The V end lost 1 base, the J end lost 5 bases, and 10 bases lay between the germline ends. The CDR3 is 14 amino acids. The data belong to a study of T cell repertoires in cytomegalovirus infection. Study-wide results and limits: Across the ex vivo response, the dominant clonotypes were HLA-C-restricted CMV-specific TCR beta clonotypes.

One entry per CDR3 protein results from TCRdb running MiXCR on the reads. The data show 650,000 to 900,000 distinct CDR3 sequences, 25% to 30% seen once. The TCR originated in a human donor in good health (CMV status not recorded). Some clones in this sample may be carry-over from other donors' samples. The V call is TRBV5-6, the J call TRBJ2-1; D is possibly TRBD1 (5 bases). Here the sequenced sample was cultured CD8+ T cells from PBMCs, taken from culture after CMV antigen stimulation. CDR3 region: CASSLPDRDNEQFF. The CDR3 region has the DNA TGTGCCAGCAGCTTGCCCGACAGAGACAATGAGCAGTTCTTC.